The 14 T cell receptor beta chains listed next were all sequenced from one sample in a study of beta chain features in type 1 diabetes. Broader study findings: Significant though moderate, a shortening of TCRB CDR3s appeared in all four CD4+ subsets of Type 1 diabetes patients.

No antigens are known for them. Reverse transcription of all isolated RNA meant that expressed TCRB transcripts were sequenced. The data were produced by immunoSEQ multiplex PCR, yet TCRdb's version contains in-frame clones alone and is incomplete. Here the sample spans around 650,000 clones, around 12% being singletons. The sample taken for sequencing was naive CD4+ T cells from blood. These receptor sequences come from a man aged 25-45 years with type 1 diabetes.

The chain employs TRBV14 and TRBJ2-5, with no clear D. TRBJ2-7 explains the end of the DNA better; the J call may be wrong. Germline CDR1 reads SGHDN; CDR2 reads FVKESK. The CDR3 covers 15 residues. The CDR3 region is CASSQVPGYSYEQYF. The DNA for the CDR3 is TGTGCCAGCAGCCAAGTTCCGGGTTACTCCTACGAGCAGTACTTC.

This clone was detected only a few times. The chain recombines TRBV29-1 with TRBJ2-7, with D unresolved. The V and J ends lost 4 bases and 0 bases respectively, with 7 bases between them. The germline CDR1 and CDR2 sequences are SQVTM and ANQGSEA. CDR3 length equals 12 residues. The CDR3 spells CSVGWGSYEQYF. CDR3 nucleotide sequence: TGCAGCGTTGGTTGGGGCTCCTACGAGCAGTACTTC.

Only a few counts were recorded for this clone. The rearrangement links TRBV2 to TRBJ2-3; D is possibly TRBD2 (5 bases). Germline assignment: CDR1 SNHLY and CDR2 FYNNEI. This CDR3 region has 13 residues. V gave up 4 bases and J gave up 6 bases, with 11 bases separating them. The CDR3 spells CASSGGLVDTQYF. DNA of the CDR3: TGTGCCAGCAGTGGAGGACTTGTTGATACGCAGTATTTT.

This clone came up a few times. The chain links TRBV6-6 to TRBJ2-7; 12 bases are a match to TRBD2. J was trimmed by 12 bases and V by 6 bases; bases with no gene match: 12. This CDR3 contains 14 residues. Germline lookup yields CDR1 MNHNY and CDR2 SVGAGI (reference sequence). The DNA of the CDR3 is TGTGCCAGCAGGACTAGCGGGGGCGTCAATCAAGGGTACTTC. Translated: CASRTSGGVNQGYF.

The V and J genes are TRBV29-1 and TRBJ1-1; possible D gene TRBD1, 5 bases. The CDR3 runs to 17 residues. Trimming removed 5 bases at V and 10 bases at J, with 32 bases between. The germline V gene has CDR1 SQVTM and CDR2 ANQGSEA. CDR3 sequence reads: CSVLQRGSNLWGDRAFF. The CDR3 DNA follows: TGCAGCGTTCTGCAAAGGGGATCGAATCTTTGGGGCGATCGAGCTTTCTTT.

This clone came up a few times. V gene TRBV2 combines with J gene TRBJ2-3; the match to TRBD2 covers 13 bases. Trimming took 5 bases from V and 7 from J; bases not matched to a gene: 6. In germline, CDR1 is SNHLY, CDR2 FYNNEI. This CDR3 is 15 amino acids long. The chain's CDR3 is CASSTMGLAGNTQYF. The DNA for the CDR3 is TGTGCCAGCAGTACAATGGGACTAGCGGGAAATACGCAGTATTTT.

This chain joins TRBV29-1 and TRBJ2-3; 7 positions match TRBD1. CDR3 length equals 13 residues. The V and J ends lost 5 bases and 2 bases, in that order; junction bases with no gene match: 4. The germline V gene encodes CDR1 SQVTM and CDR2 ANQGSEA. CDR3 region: CSVSQGDTDTQYF. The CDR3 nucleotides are TGCAGCGTTAGCCAGGGGGACACAGATACGCAGTATTTT.

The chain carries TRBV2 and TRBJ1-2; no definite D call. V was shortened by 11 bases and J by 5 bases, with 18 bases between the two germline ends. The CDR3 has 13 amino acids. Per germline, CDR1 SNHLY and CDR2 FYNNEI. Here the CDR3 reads CAGLDPRRYGYTF. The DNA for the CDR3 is TGTGCCGGATTAGACCCCCGCAGATATGGCTACACCTTC. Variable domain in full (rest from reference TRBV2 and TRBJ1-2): EPEVTQTPSHQVTQMGQEVILRCVPISNHLYFYWYRQILGQKVEFLVSFYNNEISEKSEIFDDQFSVERPDGSNFTLKIRSTKLEDSAMYFCAGLDPRRYGYTFGSGTRLTVV.

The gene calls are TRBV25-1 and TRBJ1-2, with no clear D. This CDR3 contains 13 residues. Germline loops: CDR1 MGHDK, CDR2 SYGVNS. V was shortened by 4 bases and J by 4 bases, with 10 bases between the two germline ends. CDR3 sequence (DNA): TGTGCCAGCAGTGTACAAGACCGCTATGGCTACACCTTC. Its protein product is CASSVQDRYGYTF.

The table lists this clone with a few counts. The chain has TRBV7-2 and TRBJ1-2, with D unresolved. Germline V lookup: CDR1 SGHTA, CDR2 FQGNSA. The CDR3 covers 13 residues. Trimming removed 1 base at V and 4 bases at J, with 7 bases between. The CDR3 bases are TGTGCCAGCAGCTTAGGGAACTCCTATGGCTACACCTTC. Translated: CASSLGNSYGYTF. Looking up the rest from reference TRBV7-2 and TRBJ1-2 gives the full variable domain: GAGVSQSPSNKVTEKGKDVELRCDPISGHTALYWYRQSLGQGLEFLIYFQGNSAPDKSGLPSDRFSAERTGGSVSTLTIQRTQQEDSAVYLCASSLGNSYGYTFGSGTRLTVV.

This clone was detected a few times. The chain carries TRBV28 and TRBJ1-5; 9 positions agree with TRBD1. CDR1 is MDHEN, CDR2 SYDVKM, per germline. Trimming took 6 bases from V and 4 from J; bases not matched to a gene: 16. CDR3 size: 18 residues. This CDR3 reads CASSYLTGGTGQNQPQHF. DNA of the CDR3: TGTGCCAGCAGCTACCTTACTGGCGGGACAGGGCAAAATCAGCCCCAGCATTTT.

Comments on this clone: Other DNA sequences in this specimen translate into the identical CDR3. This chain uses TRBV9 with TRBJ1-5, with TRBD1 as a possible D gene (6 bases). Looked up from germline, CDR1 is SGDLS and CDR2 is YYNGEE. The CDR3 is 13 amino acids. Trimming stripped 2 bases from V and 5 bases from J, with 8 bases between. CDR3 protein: CASSVTGDQPQHF. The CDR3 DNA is TGTGCCAGCAGCGTGACAGGTGATCAGCCCCAGCATTTT.

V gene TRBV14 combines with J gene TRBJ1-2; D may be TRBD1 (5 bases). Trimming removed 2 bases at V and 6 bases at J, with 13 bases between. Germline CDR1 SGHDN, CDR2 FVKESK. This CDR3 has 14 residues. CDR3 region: CASSQPSLGDGYTF. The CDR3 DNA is TGTGCCAGCAGCCAACCTTCCCTAGGGGATGGCTACACCTTC. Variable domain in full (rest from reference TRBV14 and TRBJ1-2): EAGVTQFPSHSVIEKGQTVTLRCDPISGHDNLYWYRRVMGKEIKFLLHFVKESKQDESGMPNNRFLAERTGGTYSTLKVQPAELEDSGVYFCASSQPSLGDGYTFGSGTRLTVV.

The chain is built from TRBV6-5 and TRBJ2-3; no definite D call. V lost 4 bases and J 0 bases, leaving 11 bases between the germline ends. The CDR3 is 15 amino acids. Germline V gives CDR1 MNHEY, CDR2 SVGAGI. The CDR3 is CASSSAYTSTDTQYF. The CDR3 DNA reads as TGTGCCAGCAGTTCCGCGTATACAAGCACAGATACGCAGTATTTT.